A single sample gave rise to the 9 T cell receptor beta chains below, sequenced in a study of beta chain features in type 1 diabetes. Since all of the isolated RNA was reverse transcribed, expressed TCRB transcripts were what got sequenced. Profiled with immunoSEQ multiplex PCR; TCRdb holds only in-frame clones, not every one. The repertoire holds hundreds of thousands of clones, with 11% as singletons. What was sequenced was naive CD4+ T cells from blood. The receptor set was obtained from a woman in her 30s in good health.

In this sample, this clone turned up many times. The rearrangement uses TRBV29-1 and TRBJ2-7; TRBD2 is a possible D gene (5 bases). This CDR3 region has 13 residues. Trimming stripped 0 bases from V and 6 bases from J, with 12 bases between. Germline CDR1 and CDR2: SQVTM and ANQGSEA. The CDR3 DNA reads as TGCAGCGTTGAAGACTTCGAGGGAAGCGAGCAGTACTTC. This sequence encodes CSVEDFEGSEQYF.

V gene TRBV18 combines with J gene TRBJ2-7; TRBD1 agrees at 11 bases. Germline CDR1 reads KGHSH; CDR2 reads LQKENI. This CDR3 is 14 amino acids long. Losses at the gene ends were 5 bases for V and 4 bases for J; bases not matched to a gene: 4. CDR3 bases: TGTGCCAGCTCAGGACAGGGGGCCGGATACGAGCAGTACTTC. Its protein product is CASSGQGAGYEQYF.

This clone was detected a few times. V is TRBV7-3 and J is TRBJ2-1; TRBD1 matches 9 bases. V gave up 5 bases and J gave up 1 base; unmatched junction bases: 3. The CDR3 spans 15 residues. Germline-derived CDR1 and CDR2 are SGHTA and FQGTGA. CDR3 in amino acids: CASSPDRGSYNEQFF. CDR3 in DNA: TGTGCCAGCAGCCCCGACAGGGGGTCCTACAATGAGCAGTTCTTC.

This clone was seen a few times. The rearrangement links TRBV5-4 to TRBJ2-7, with TRBD2 matching 11 bases. The V segment lost 5 bases and the J segment 3 bases; nucleotides outside the gene matches: 7. Germline-derived CDR1 and CDR2 are SGHNT and YYREEE (reference sequence). The CDR3 is made up of 15 amino acids. The CDR3 sequence is CASRRTGTSGYEQYF. The DNA of the CDR3 is TGTGCCAGCAGAAGGACCGGGACTAGCGGCTACGAGCAGTACTTC.

In its sample, this clone was seen a few times. This rearrangement joins TRBV5-1 to TRBJ2-2; TRBD1 is a possible D gene (6 bases). The germline V and J ends were trimmed by 6 bases and 2 bases, with 17 bases remaining between them. Germline values: CDR1 SGHRS, CDR2 YFSETQ. This CDR3 has 16 amino acids. The CDR3 DNA follows: TGCGCCAGCACACCGAGGGGGACGGCAAACACCGGGGAGCTGTTTTTT. This sequence encodes CASTPRGTANTGELFF.

This clone was observed a handful of times. J is TRBJ1-2 and V is TRBV18; TRBD1 aligns across 7 bases. This CDR3 has 14 residues. V lost 2 bases and J lost 8; bases outside the gene matches: 8. CDR1 and CDR2 (germline): KGHSH, LQKENI. CDR3 protein: CASSPEDRTGGYTF. CDR3 in DNA: TGTGCCAGCTCACCAGAGGACAGGACGGGAGGCTACACCTTC.

This clone was observed a handful of times. This rearrangement joins TRBV2 to TRBJ2-1; 9 bases agree with TRBD2. Looked up from germline, CDR1 is SNHLY and CDR2 is FYNNEI. The V gene end was trimmed by 5 bases and the J gene end by 7 bases; junction bases not matched to a gene: 9. The CDR3 runs 15 residues. The CDR3 reads CASSQGGLAGNEQFF. CDR3 coding DNA: TGTGCCAGCAGTCAGGGGGGGCTAGCGGGGAATGAGCAGTTCTTC.

This clone was seen more than once but under ten times. The chain is built from TRBV7-2 and TRBJ2-2; 8 positions agree with TRBD1. Germline CDR1 reads SGHTA; CDR2 reads FQGNSA. V was pared by 6 bases and J by 4 bases, with 7 bases of the junction left unmatched. The CDR3 has 15 residues. This CDR3 is CASRPRQGSTGELFF. CDR3 nucleotides: TGTGCCAGCAGACCCCGACAGGGGTCCACCGGGGAGCTGTTTTTT. Together with reference TRBV7-2 and TRBJ2-2, the CDR3 gives the full variable domain: GAGVSQSPSNKVTEKGKDVELRCDPISGHTALYWYRQSLGQGLEFLIYFQGNSAPDKSGLPSDRFSAERTGGSVSTLTIQRTQQEDSAVYLCASRPRQGSTGELFFGEGSRLTVL.

This clone has only a few counts. The rearrangement uses TRBV15 and TRBJ2-1, with 9 positions matching TRBD2. J gave up 7 bases and V 0 bases, and 10 bases lay outside the gene matches. CDR1 LNHNV and CDR2 YYDKDF come from the germline V gene (reference sequence). This CDR3 is built from 17 residues. The DNA of the CDR3 is TGTGCCACCAGCAGAGAGGGATTAGCGGGAGTAAATAATGAGCAGTTCTTC. It yields the protein CATSREGLAGVNNEQFF.